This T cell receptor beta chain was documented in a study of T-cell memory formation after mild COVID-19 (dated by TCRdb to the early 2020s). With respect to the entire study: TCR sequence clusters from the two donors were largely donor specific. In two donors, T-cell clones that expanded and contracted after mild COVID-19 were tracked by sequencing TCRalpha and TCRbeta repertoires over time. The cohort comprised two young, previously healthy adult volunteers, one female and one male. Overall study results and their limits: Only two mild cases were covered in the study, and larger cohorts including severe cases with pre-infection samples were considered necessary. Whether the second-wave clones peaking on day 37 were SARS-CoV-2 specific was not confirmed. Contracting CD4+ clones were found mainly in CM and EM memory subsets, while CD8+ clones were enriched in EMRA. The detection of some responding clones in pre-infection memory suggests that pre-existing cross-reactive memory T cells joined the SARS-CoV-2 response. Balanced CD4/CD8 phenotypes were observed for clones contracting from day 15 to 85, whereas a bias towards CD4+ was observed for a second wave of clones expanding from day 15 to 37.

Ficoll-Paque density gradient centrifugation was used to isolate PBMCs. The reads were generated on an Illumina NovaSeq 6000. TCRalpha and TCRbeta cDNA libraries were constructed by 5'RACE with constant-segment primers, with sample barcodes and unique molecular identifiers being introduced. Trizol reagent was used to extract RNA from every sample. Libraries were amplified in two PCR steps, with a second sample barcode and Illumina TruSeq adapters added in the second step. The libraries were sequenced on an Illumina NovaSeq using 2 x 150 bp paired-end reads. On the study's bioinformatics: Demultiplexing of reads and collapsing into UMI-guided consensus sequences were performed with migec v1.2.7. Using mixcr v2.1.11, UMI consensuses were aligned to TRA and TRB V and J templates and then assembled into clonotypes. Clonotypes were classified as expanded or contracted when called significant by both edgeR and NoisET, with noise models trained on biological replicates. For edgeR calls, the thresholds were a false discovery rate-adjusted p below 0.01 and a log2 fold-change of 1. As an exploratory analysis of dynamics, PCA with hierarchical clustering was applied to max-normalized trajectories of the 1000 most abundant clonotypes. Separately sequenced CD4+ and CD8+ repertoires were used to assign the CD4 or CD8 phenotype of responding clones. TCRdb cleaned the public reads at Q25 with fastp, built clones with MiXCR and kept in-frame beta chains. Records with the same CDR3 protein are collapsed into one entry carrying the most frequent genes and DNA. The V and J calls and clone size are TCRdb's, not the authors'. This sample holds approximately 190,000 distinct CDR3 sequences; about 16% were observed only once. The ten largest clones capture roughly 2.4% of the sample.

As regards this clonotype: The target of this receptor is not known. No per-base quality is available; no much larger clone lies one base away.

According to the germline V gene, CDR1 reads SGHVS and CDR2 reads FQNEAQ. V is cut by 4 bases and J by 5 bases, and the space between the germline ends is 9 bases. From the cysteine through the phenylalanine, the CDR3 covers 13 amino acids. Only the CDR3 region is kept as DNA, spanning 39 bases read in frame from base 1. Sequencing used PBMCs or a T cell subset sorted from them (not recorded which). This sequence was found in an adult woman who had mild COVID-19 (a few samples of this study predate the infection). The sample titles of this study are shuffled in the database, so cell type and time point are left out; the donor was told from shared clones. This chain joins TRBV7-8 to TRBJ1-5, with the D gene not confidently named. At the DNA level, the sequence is TGTGCCAGCAGCTCCAGCTCCTATCAGCCCCAGCATTTT. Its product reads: CASSSSSYQPQHF.